These 14 T cell receptor beta chains were all obtained from the same sample, sequenced in a study of cytomegalovirus exposure and HLA in healthy donors. Primers: 60 Vbeta forward and 13 Jbeta reverse. Measured with immunoSEQ multiplex PCR; TCRdb has only the in-frame clones, and not every one. The profile covers 150,000 to 200,000 clones, with around 80% appearing a single time and 1.5% to 2% taken by the ten largest. The sequenced material came from PBMCs. These receptors were obtained from a man aged 25 to 45 in good health and CMV-seronegative.

The chain recombines TRBV5-1 with TRBJ2-3; TRBD1 matches at 10 bases. This CDR3 has 17 amino acids. V shed 7 bases and J 2 bases; nucleotides not matched to a gene: 13. Germline V CDR1 and CDR2: SGHRS, YFSETQ. CDR3 coding DNA: TGCGCCAGCCGATTAAGCGGGACAGGGGTTTCCACAGATACGCAGTATTTT. It specifies CASRLSGTGVSTDTQYF.

V is TRBV19 and J is TRBJ1-3, with D uncertain. The CDR3 sequence is 15 residues long. The ends were cut back, 0 bases at V and 0 bases at J, with 6 bases in the middle. Germline CDR1 reads LNHDA; CDR2 reads SQIVND (reference sequence). The CDR3 here is CASSIDGDSGNTIYF. In nucleotides, the CDR3 is TGTGCCAGTAGTATAGACGGGGACTCTGGAAACACCATATATTTT.

The chain links TRBV9 to TRBJ2-3, with D perhaps matching TRBD1 (6 bases). CDR3 length: 14 residues. V lost 0 bases to trimming and J lost 5 bases, with 10 bases between them. Germline assignment: CDR1 SGDLS and CDR2 YYNGEE. CDR3 protein: CASSVGGLGDTQYF. CDR3 DNA: TGTGCCAGCAGCGTAGGGGGGCTAGGAGATACGCAGTATTTT. Filled out from reference TRBV9 and TRBJ2-3, the complete variable domain reads DSGVTQTPKHLITATGQRVTLRCSPRSGDLSVYWYQQSLDQGLQFLIQYYNGEERAKGNILERFSAQQFPDLHSELNLSSLELGDSALYFCASSVGGLGDTQYFGPGTRLTVL.

The J gene is TRBJ1-2, the V gene TRBV7-9; a weak D match, TRBD1 (5 bases). V shed 2 bases and J shed 3 bases, with 19 bases lying between them. Germline assignment: CDR1 SEHNR and CDR2 FQNEAQ (reference sequence). This CDR3 region has 17 residues. CDR3 nucleotides: TGTGCCAGCAGCTTACTGGAAGGGGAATCAGGCCACTATGGCTACACCTTC. The encoded protein is CASSLLEGESGHYGYTF. The entire variable domain, with the rest obtained from reference TRBV7-9 and TRBJ1-2, is as follows: DTGVSQNPRHKITKRGQNVTFRCDPISEHNRLYWYRQTLGQGPEFLTYFQNEAQLEKSRLLSDRFSAERPKGSFSTLEIQRTEQGDSAMYLCASSLLEGESGHYGYTFGSGTRLTVV.

The chain combines TRBV29-1 with TRBJ1-3, with D uncertain. This CDR3 is built from 13 residues. The V end lost 6 bases, the J end lost 5 bases, and 14 bases lay between the germline ends. CDR1 is SQVTM and CDR2 is ANQGSEA in the germline V gene. The CDR3 sequence: CSVYTDGRNTIYF. CDR3 bases: TGCAGCGTGTACACGGACGGGAGAAACACCATATATTTT.

The chain uses TRBV14 and TRBJ2-5; 9 positions match TRBD2. This CDR3 is built from 16 residues. Germline lookup yields CDR1 SGHDN and CDR2 FVKESK. The V and J ends lost 1 base and 1 base, in that order; junction bases with no gene match: 4. The CDR3 here is CASSQVSGRGQETQYF. For the CDR3, the DNA is TGTGCCAGCAGCCAAGTTAGCGGGAGAGGCCAAGAGACCCAGTACTTC.

This clone turned up a few times. As DNA, the CDR3 is TGTGCCAGCAGTGAGACGGGGGGATTGCCCTACGAGCAGTACTTC. It specifies CASSETGGLPYEQYF. The chain has TRBV6-1 and TRBJ2-7; 7 bases agree with TRBD2. There are 15 residues in the CDR3. V was pared by 3 bases and J by 2 bases, with 7 bases of the junction left unmatched. Germline values: CDR1 MNHNS, CDR2 SASEGT.

The rearrangement joins TRBV5-1 to TRBJ1-2; tentatively, D is TRBD1 (5 bases). Germline CDR1 and CDR2: SGHRS and YFSETQ. This CDR3 comprises 15 residues. V was shortened by 0 bases and J by 0 bases, with 9 bases between the two germline ends. CDR3 residues: CASSLAGHSNYGYTF. The CDR3 DNA reads as TGCGCCAGCAGCTTGGCCGGACACTCTAACTATGGCTACACCTTC.

This chain links TRBV30 with TRBJ2-7, with D perhaps matching TRBD2 (6 bases). Germline-derived CDR1 and CDR2 are GTSNPN and SVGIG (reference sequence). The CDR3 covers 14 residues. The V end lost 4 bases, the J end lost 0 bases, and 13 bases lay between the germline ends. CDR3 amino acids: CAWTLGGDSYEQYF. In DNA, the CDR3 is TGTGCCTGGACCCTTGGAGGGGACTCCTACGAGCAGTACTTC.

The J gene is TRBJ2-6, the V gene TRBV10-3; D call uncertain. Germline CDR1 and CDR2: ENHRY and SYGVKD. The CDR3 has 15 amino acids. V dropped 3 bases and J dropped 0 bases, with 6 bases sitting between them. The CDR3 DNA sequence: TGTGCCATCAGTGATCCCCTCTCTGGGGCCAACGTCCTGACTTTC. Protein product: CAISDPLSGANVLTF.

V usage is TRBV2 and J usage is TRBJ1-1; TRBD1 matches at 7 bases. Germline values: CDR1 SNHLY, CDR2 FYNNEI. CDR3 size: 14 residues. Trimming cost V 6 bases and J 8 bases; bases outside gene matches: 12. The CDR3 DNA follows: TGTGCCAGCAGGGAAACGACAGGGTTTGGGGAAGCTTTCTTT. This translates into CASRETTGFGEAFF.

CDR3 residues: CASSQEGQRNQPQHF. DNA of the CDR3: TGCGCCAGCAGCCAAGAGGGTCAGCGAAATCAGCCCCAGCATTTT. The V call is TRBV4-1, the J call TRBJ1-5; D is unresolved. V lost 0 bases, J lost 4 bases, and 10 bases lay in between. This CDR3 comprises 15 residues. Germline V gene data show CDR1 as MGHRA and CDR2 as YSYEKL.

With regard to this clone: Other DNA sequences from this sample encode an identical CDR3 as well. CDR3 bases: TGCGCCAGCAGCTTACGTACAGATTACGAGCAGTACTTC. Amino acid sequence: CASSLRTDYEQYF. The chain links TRBV5-1 to TRBJ2-7; D is unresolved. V lost 2 bases, J lost 4 bases, and 10 bases lay in between. Germline-derived CDR1 and CDR2 are SGHRS and YFSETQ. CDR3 length: 13 amino acids.

The chain couples TRBV27 to TRBJ1-1; possible D gene TRBD1, 5 bases. Deletions cut 5 bases from V and 3 bases from J, with 13 bases between. This CDR3 spans 14 amino acids. From germline, CDR1 is MNHEY and CDR2 SMNVEV (reference sequence). CDR3 in amino acids: CASSPTVWDTEAFF. The CDR3 coding sequence is TGTGCCAGCAGTCCGACAGTTTGGGACACTGAAGCTTTCTTT.